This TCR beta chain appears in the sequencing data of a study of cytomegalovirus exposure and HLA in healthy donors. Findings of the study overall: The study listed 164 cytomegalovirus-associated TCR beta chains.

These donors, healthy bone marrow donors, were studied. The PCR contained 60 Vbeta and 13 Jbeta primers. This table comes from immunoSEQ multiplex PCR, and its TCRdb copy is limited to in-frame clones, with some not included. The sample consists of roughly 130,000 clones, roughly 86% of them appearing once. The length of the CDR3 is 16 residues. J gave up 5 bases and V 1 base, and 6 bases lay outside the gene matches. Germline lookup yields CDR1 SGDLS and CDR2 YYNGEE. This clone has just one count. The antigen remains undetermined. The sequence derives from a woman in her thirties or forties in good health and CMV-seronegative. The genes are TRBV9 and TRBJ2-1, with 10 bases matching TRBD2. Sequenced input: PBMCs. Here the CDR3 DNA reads TGTGCCAGCAGCGTAACTCACGGACTAGCGGACAATGAGCAGTTCTTC. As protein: CASSVTHGLADNEQFF. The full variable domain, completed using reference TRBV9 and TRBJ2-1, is DSGVTQTPKHLITATGQRVTLRCSPRSGDLSVYWYQQSLDQGLQFLIQYYNGEERAKGNILERFSAQQFPDLHSELNLSSLELGDSALYFCASSVTHGLADNEQFFGPGTRLTVL.